The clone carrying this T cell receptor (beta chain) was picked up one time. Germline CDR1 is SGHRS and CDR2 is YFSETQ. The CDR3 totals 18 residues. Trimming took off 4 bases at V and 1 base at J, with 24 bases between the two ends. These data belong to a study of T-cell reconstitution after alpha-beta-depleted transplantation in children. Unique molecular identifiers were incorporated into the prepared TCRbeta library. MiXCR, applied by TCRdb to the PCR reads, yields one record per CDR3 protein. There are about 980,000 distinct CDR3 sequences in the sample; about 31% occur only once, and approximately 30% lies in the top ten.

The clonotype originates from a boy in the first two years of life who had a stem cell transplant for SCID, so the T cells may come from the graft donor. This chain links TRBV5-1 with TRBJ2-7, with D tentatively TRBD1 or TRBD2 (5 bases each). This sample comprised PBMCs, mostly from graft donor cells, obtained 360 days after TCRalphabeta/CD19-depleted stem cell transplant. This CDR3 reads CASSLRSGTLVSSYEQYF. DNA for the CDR3: TGCGCCAGCAGCCTGCGATCCGGGACGCTGGTTAGTTCCTACGAGCAGTACTTC. Filled out from reference TRBV5-1 and TRBJ2-7, the complete variable domain reads KAGVTQTPRYLIKTRGQQVTLSCSPISGHRSVSWYQQTPGQGLQFLFEYFSETQRNKGNFPGRFSGRQFSNSRSEMNVSTLELGDSALYLCASSLRSGTLVSSYEQYFGPGTRLTVT.